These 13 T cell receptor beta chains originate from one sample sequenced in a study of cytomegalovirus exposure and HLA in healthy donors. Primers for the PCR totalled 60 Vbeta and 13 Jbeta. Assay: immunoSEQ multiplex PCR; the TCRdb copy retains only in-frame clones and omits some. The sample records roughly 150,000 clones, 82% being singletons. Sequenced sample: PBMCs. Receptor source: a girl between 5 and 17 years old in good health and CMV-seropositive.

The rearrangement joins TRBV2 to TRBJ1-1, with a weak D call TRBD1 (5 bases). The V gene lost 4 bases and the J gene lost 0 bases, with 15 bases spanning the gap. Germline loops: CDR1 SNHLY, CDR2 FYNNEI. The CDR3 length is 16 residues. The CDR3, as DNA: TGTGCCAGCAGTGTCCTGGGGGGTTTGATGAACACTGAAGCTTTCTTT. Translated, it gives CASSVLGGLMNTEAFF.

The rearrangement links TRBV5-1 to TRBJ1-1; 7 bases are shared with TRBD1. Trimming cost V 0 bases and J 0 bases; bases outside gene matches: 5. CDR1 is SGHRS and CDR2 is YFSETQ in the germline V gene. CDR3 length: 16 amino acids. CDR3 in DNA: TGCGCCAGCAGCTTGGAGGGACAGAGCATGAACACTGAAGCTTTCTTT. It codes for CASSLEGQSMNTEAFF.

The CDR3 nucleotides are TGTGCCAGCAGTTACTCTGAGGACTACGAGCAGTACTTC. Encoded protein: CASSYSEDYEQYF. The chain couples TRBV6-6 to TRBJ2-7; D remains unclear. This CDR3 contains 13 residues. Between the trimmed V and J ends, which lost 0 bases and 3 bases, there was a span of 6 bases. Per germline, CDR1 MNHNY and CDR2 SVGAGI (reference sequence).

The CDR3 region is CASSFRGSRTEAFF. The DNA for the CDR3 is TGTGCCAGCAGTTTCAGGGGTTCGAGGACTGAAGCTTTCTTT. The chain combines TRBV28 with TRBJ1-1; D is perhaps TRBD1 (6 bases). There are 14 residues in the CDR3. With 3 bases removed from V and 5 bases from J, the gap between germline ends came to 13 bases. The germline V gene has CDR1 MDHEN and CDR2 SYDVKM.

The CDR3 here is CASSYAAGDLFYGYTF. CDR3 in DNA: TGTGCCAGCAGTTACGCCGCAGGGGACCTCTTCTATGGCTACACCTTC. J is TRBJ1-2 and V is TRBV6-5, with D possibly TRBD1 on 6 matching bases. Germline assignment: CDR1 MNHEY and CDR2 SVGAGI. The CDR3 totals 16 residues. V lost 2 bases and J 4 bases, leaving 17 bases between the germline ends.

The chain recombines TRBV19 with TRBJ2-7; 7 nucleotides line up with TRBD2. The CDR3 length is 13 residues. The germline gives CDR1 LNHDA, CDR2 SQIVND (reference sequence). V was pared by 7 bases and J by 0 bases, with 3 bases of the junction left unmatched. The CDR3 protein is CASTSGNSYEQYF. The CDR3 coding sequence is TGTGCCAGTACTAGCGGCAACTCCTACGAGCAGTACTTC.

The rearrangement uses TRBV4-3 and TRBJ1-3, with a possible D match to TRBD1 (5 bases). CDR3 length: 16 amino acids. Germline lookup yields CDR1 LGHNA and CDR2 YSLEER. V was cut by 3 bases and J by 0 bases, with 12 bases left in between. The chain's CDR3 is CASSHVTALSGNTIYF. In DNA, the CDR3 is TGCGCCAGCAGCCACGTGACAGCTCTCTCTGGAAACACCATATATTTT.

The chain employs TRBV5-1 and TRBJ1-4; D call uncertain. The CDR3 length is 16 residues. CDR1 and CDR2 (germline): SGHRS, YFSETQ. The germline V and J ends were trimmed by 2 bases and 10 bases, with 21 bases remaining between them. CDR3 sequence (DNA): TGCGCCAGCAGCTTCCTCTCAGACCCCTCTGAGGGAAAACTGTTTTTT. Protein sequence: CASSFLSDPSEGKLFF.

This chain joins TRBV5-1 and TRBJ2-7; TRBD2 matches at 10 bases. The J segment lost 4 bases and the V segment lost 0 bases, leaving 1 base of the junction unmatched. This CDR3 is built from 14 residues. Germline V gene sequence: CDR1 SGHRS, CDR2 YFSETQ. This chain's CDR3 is CASSLVLAGYEQYF. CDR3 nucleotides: TGCGCCAGCAGCTTGGTACTAGCGGGGTACGAGCAGTACTTC.

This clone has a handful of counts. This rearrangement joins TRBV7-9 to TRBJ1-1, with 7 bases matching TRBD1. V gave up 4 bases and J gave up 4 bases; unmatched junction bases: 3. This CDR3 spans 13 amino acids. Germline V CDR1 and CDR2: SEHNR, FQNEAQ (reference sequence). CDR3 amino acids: CASSYRDSTEAFF. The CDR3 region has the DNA TGTGCCAGCAGCTATCGGGACAGCACTGAAGCTTTCTTT.

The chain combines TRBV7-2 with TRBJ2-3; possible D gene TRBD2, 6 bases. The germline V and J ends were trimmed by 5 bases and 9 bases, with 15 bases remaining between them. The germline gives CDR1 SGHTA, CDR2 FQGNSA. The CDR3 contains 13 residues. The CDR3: CASSPGLLGTQYF. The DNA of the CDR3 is TGTGCCAGCAGCCCCGGACTACTCGGGACGCAGTATTTT.

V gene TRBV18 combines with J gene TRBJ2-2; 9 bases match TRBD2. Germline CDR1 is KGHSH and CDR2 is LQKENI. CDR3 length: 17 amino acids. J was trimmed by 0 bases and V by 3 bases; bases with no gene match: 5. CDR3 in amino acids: CASSPVGTSTNTGELFF. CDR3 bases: TGTGCCAGCTCACCTGTCGGGACTAGCACGAACACCGGGGAGCTGTTTTTT.

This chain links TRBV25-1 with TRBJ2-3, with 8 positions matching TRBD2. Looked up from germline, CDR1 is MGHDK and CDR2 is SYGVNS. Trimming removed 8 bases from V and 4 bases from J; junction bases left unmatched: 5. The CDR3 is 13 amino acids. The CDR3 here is CASSTSVADTQYF. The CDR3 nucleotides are TGTGCCAGCTCGACTAGCGTAGCAGATACGCAGTATTTT.